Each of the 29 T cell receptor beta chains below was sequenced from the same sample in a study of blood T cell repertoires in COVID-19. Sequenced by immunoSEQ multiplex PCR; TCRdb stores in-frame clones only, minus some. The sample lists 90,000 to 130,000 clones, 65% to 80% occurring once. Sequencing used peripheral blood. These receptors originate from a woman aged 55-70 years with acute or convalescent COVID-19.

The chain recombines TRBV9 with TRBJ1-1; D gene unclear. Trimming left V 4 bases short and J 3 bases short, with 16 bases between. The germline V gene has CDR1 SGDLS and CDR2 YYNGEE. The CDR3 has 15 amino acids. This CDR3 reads CASSRRIDGYTEAFF. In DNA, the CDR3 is TGTGCCAGCAGCCGTAGGATAGACGGGTACACTGAAGCTTTCTTT.

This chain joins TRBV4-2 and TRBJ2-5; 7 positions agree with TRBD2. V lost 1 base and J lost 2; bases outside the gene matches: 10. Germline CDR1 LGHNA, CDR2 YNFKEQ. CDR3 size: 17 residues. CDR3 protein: CASSQVASGGPQETQYF. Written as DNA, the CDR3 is TGTGCCAGCAGCCAAGTGGCCTCGGGGGGACCTCAAGAGACCCAGTACTTC.

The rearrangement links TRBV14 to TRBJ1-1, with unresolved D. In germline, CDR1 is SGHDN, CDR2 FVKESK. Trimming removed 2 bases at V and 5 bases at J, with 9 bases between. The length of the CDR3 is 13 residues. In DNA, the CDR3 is TGTGCCAGCAGCCAATCCCGGGAGACTGAAGCTTTCTTT. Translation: CASSQSRETEAFF.

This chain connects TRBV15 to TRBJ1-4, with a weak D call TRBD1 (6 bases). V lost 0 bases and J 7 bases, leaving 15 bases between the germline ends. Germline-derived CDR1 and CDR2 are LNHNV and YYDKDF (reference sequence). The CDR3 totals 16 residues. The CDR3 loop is CATSRDFAQGLEKLFF. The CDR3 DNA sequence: TGTGCCACCAGCAGAGATTTCGCACAGGGTCTTGAAAAACTGTTTTTT.

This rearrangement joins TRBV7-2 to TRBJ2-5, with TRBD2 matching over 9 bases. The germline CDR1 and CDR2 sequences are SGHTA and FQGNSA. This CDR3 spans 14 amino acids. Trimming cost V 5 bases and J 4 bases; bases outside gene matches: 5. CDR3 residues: CASSPSGVGETQYF. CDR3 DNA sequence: TGTGCCAGCAGCCCTAGCGGGGTAGGAGAGACCCAGTACTTC.

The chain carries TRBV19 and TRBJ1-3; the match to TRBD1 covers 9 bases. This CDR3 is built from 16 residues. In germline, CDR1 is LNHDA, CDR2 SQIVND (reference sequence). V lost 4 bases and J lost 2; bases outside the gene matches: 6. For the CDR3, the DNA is TGTGCCAGTAGTACAGAGACAGGGGGAACTGGAAACACCATATATTTT. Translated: CASSTETGGTGNTIYF.

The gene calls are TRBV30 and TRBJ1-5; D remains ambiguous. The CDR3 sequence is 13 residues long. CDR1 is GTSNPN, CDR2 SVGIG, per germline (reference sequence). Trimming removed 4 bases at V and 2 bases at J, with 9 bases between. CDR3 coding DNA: TGTGCCTGGAAGGGAGGAGGCAATCAGCCCCAGCATTTT. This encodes CAWKGGGNQPQHF.

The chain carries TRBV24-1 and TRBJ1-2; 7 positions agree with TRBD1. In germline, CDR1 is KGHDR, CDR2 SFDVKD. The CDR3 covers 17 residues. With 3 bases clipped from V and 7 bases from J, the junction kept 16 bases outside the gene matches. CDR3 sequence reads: CATSDGGSAGGSRGYTF. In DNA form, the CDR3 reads TGTGCCACCAGTGATGGTGGTTCCGCAGGGGGGTCGCGTGGCTACACCTTC.

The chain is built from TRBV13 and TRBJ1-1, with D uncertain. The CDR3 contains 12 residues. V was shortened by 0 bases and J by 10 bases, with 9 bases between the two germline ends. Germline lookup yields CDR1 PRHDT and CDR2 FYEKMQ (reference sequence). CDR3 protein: CASSLGQRGAFF. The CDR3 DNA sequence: TGTGCCAGCAGCTTAGGACAGCGGGGAGCTTTCTTT.

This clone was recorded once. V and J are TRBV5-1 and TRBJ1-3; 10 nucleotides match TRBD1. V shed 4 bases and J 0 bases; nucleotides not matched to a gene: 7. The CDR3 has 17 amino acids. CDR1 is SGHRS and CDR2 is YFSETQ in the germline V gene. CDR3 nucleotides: TGCGCCAGCAGCCAGGGACAGGGGTTGAGCTCTGGAAACACCATATATTTT. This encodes CASSQGQGLSSGNTIYF.

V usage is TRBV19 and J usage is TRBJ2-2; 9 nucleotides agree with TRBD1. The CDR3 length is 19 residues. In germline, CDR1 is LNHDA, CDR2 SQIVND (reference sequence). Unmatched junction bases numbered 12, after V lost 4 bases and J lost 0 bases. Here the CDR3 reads CASSTYRGRVVTNTGELFF. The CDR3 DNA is TGTGCCAGTAGTACTTACAGGGGGCGCGTCGTCACGAACACCGGGGAGCTGTTTTTT.

The CDR3 protein is CASSQVGQANTEAFF. In DNA, the CDR3 is TGCGCCAGCAGCCAAGTGGGACAGGCGAACACTGAAGCTTTCTTT. The chain carries TRBV4-1 and TRBJ1-1, with TRBD1 matching 8 bases. Trimming at V came to 1 base and at J to 1 base, leaving 2 bases not matched to a gene. The CDR3 sequence is 15 residues long. Germline V gives CDR1 MGHRA, CDR2 YSYEKL.

CDR3 bases: TGTGCCTGGGGCGCCGGGGACAGGGTAGTTCGGGGTAATGAAAAACTGTTTTTT. Protein: CAWGAGDRVVRGNEKLFF. The chain uses TRBV30 and TRBJ1-4; 9 bases match TRBD1. The junction had 17 bases not matched to a gene; V was cut back by 5 bases and J by 4 bases. In germline, CDR1 is GTSNPN, CDR2 SVGIG (reference sequence). CDR3 size: 18 residues.

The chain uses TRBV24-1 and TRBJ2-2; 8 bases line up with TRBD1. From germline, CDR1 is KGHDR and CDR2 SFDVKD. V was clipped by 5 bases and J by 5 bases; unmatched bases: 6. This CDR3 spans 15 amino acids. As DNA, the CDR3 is TGTGCCACCAGTGGTACGGGACAGGCTACCGGGGAGCTGTTTTTT. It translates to CATSGTGQATGELFF.

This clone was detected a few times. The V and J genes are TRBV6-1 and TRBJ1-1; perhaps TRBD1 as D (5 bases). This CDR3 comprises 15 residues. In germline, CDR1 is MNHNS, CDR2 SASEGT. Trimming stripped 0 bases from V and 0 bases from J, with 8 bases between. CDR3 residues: CASSEAVGLNTEAFF. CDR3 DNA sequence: TGTGCCAGCAGTGAAGCTGTGGGGCTGAACACTGAAGCTTTCTTT.

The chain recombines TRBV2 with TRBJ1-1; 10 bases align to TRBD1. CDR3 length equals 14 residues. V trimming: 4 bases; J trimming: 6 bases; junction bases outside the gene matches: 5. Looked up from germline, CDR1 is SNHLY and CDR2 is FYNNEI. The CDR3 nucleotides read TGTGCCAGCAGTGGACAGGGGGCGGTCGCTGAAGCTTTCTTT. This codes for CASSGQGAVAEAFF.

The CDR3 here is CASRDPGTGGKPQHF. Written as DNA, the CDR3 is TGTGCCAGCAGAGATCCCGGGACAGGCGGTAAGCCCCAGCATTTT. The chain carries TRBV28 and TRBJ1-5; the match to TRBD1 covers 8 bases. CDR3 size: 15 residues. J lost 8 bases, V lost 6 bases, and 12 bases had no gene match. Germline V CDR1 and CDR2: MDHEN, SYDVKM.

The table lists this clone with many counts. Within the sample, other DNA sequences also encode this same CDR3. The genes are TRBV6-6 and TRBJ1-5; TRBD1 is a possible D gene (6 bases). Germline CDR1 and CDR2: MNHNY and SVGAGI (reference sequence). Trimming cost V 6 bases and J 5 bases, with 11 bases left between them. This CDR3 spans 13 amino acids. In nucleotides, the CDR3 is TGTGCCAGCAGACCGGACAGTCATCAGCCCCAGCATTTT. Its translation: CASRPDSHQPQHF.

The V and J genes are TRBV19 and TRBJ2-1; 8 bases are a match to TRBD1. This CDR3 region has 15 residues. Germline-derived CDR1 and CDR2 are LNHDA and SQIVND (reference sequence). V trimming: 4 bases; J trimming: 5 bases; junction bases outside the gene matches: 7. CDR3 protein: CASSTQGAGNNEQFF. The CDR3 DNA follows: TGTGCCAGTAGTACCCAGGGGGCGGGAAACAATGAGCAGTTCTTC. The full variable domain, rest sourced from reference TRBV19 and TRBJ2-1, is DGGITQSPKYLFRKEGQNVTLSCEQNLNHDAMYWYRQDPGQGLRLIYYSQIVNDFQKGDIAEGYSVSREKKESFPLTVTSAQKNPTAFYLCASSTQGAGNNEQFFGPGTRLTVL.

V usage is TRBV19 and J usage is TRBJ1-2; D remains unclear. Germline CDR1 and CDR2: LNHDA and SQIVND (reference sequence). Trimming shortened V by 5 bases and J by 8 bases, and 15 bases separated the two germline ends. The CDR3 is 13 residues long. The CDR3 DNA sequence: TGTGCCAGTAGTTTCCACAAGGCCAGGGGCTACACCTTC. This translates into CASSFHKARGYTF.

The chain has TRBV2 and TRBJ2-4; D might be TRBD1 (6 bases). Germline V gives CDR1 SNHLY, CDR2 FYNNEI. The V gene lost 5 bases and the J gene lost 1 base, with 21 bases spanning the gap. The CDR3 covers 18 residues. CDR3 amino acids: CASSNDRTRLRAKNIQYF. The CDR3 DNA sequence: TGTGCCAGCAGTAACGACAGGACCAGACTACGGGCCAAAAACATTCAGTACTTC.

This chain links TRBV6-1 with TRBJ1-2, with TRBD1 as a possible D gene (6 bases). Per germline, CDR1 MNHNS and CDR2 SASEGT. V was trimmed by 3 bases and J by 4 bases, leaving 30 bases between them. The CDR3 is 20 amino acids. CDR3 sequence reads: CASSEATGPSMVRGSYGYTF. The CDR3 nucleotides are TGTGCCAGCAGTGAGGCGACGGGACCTTCTATGGTCAGGGGTTCCTATGGCTACACCTTC.

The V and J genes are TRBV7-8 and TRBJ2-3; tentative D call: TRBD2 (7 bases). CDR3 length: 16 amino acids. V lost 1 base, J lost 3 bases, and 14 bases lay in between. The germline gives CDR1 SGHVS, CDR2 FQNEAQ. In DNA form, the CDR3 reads TGTGCCAGCAGCTTAGAAGGGGGGGCGCGAACAGATACGCAGTATTTT. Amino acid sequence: CASSLEGGARTDTQYF.

The CDR3 region is CRTDRVYGYTF. CDR3 nucleotide sequence: TGCAGGACTGACAGGGTCTATGGCTACACCTTC. The chain couples TRBV20-1 to TRBJ1-2; 7 nucleotides line up with TRBD1. CDR3 length: 11 amino acids. Per the germline V gene, CDR1 is DFQATT and CDR2 is SNEGSKA (reference sequence).

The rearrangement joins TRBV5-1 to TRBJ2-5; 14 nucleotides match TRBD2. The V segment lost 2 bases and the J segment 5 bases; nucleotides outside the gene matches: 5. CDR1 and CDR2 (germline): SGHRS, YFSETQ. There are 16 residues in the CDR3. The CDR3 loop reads CASSFRLAGGRETQYF. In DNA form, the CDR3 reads TGCGCCAGCAGCTTCCGACTAGCGGGGGGGCGGGAGACCCAGTACTTC.

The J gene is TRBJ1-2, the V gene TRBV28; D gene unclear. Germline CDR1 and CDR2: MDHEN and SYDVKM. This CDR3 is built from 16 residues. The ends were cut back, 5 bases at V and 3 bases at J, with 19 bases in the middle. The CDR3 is CASSITLPGADYGYTF. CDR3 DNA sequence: TGTGCCAGCAGTATAACTTTACCGGGAGCCGACTATGGCTACACCTTC.

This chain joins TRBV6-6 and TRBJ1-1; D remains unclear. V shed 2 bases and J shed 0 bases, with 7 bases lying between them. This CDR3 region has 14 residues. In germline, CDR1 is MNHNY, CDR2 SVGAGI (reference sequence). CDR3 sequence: CASSYRELNTEAFF. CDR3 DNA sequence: TGTGCCAGCAGTTACCGCGAGCTGAACACTGAAGCTTTCTTT.

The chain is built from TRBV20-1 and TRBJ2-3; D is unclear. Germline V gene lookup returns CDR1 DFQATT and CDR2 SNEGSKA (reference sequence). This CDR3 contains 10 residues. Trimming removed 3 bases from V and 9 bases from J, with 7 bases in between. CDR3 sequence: CSASLQTQYF. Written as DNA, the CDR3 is TGCAGTGCTAGTTTACAGACGCAGTATTTT.

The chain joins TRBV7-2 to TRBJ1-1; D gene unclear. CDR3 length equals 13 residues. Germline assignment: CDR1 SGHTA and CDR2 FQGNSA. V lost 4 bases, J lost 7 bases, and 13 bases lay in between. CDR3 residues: CASSSPQILEAFF. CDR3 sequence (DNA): TGTGCCAGCAGCTCGCCACAGATTCTTGAAGCTTTCTTT.